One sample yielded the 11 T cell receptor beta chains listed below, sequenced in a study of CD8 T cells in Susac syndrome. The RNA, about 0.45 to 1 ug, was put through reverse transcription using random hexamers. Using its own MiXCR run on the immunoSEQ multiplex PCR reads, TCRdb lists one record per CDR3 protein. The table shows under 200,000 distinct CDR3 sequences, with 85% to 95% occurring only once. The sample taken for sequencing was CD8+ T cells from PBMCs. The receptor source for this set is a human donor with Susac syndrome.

CDR3 nucleotide sequence: TGTGCCAGCAGCTTGGTAGGGTCTGAAGCTTTCTTT. It is translated as CASSLVGSEAFF. The chain combines TRBV5-6 with TRBJ1-1; D unresolved. Germline CDR1 SGHDT, CDR2 YYEEEE. With 0 bases removed from V and 6 bases from J, the gap between germline ends came to 6 bases. The CDR3 sequence is 12 residues long.

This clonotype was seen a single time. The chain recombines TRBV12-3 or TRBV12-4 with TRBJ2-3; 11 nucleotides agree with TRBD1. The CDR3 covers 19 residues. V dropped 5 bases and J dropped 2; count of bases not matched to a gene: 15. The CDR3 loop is CASSLQGQGEGLTTDTQYF. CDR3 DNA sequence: TGTGCCAGCAGTCTCCAGGGACAGGGGGAAGGCCTGACCACAGATACGCAGTATTTT.

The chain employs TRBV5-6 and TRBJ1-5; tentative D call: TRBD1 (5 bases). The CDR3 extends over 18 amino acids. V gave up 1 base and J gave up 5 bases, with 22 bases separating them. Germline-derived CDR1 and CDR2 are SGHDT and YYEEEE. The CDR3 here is CASSLRGGIPGNDQPQHF. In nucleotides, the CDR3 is TGTGCCAGCAGCTTGAGGGGTGGAATACCGGGAAACGATCAGCCCCAGCATTTT.

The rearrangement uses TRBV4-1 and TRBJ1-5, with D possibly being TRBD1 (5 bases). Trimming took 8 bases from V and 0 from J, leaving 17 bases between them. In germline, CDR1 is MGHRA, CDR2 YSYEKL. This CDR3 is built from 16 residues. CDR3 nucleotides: TGCGCCAGCGCTCCGCAGGGTGGGCATAGCAATCAGCCCCAGCATTTT. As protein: CASAPQGGHSNQPQHF.

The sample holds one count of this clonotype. The CDR3 sequence: CSVEKRDREGYNEQFF. Written as DNA, the CDR3 is TGCAGCGTCGAGAAACGGGACAGGGAGGGTTACAATGAGCAGTTCTTC. The rearrangement links TRBV29-1 to TRBJ2-1; 9 bases map to TRBD1. The ends lost 6 bases at V and 4 bases at J; junction bases unmatched: 13. The germline CDR1 and CDR2 sequences are SQVTM and ANQGSEA. CDR3 length: 16 amino acids.

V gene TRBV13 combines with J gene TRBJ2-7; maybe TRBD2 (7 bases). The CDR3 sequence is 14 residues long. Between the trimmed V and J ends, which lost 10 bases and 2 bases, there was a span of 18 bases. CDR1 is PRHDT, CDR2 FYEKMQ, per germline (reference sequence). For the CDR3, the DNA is TGTGCCACCGCAAGAGGGGGGGGAGCCTACGAGCAGTACTTC. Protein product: CATARGGGAYEQYF.

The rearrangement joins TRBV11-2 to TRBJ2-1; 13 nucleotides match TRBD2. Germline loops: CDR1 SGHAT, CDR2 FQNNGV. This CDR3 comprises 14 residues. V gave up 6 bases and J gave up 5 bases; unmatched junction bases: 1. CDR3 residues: CASRGLAGNNEQFF. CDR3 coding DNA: TGTGCCAGCAGGGGACTAGCGGGAAACAATGAGCAGTTCTTC.

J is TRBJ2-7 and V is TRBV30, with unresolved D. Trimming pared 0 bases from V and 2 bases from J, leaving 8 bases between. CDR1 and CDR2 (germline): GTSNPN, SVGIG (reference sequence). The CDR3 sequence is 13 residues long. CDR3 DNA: TGTGCCTGGAGTGTAGACGAGACCTACGAGCAGTACTTC. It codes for CAWSVDETYEQYF.

CDR3: CASRSSNRYGTAHTF. The DNA for the CDR3 is TGTGCCAGCAGATCTTCCAACCGATACGGGACGGCGCACACCTTC. The chain has TRBV6-5 and TRBJ1-2, with D possibly being TRBD1 (5 bases). Germline V lookup: CDR1 MNHEY, CDR2 SVGAGI. V dropped 6 bases and J dropped 12 bases, with 26 bases sitting between them. CDR3 size: 15 residues.

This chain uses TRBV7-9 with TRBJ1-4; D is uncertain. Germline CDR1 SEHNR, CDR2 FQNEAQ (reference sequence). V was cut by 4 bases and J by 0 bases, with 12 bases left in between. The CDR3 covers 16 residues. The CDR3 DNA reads TGTGCCAGCAGCTCAACTGAAATAGCAACTAATGAAAAACTGTTTTTT. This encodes CASSSTEIATNEKLFF.

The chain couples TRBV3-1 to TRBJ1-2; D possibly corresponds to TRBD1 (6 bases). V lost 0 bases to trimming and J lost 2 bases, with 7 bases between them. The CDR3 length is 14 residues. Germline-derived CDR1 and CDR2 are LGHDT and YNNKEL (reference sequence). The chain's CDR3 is CASSQEGGNYGYTF. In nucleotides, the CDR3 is TGTGCCAGCAGCCAAGAAGGGGGGAACTATGGCTACACCTTC.